What follows is one T cell receptor (beta chain) and its context. Participants came from some 23 US areas, aged about 18 to 89 years. Participants had their cohort set by participant-reported clinical history. Germline V gene lookup returns CDR1 SGHTA and CDR2 FQGNSA. The length of the CDR3 is 15 residues. The V end was cut by 5 bases, the J end by 4 bases, with 15 bases between. Per the original data handling: For nucleated cells, counts were estimated from reference gene primer amplification. TCRdb's copy holds only in-frame clones and misses some; the assay was immunoSEQ multiplex PCR. V, J and clone size are taken as reported in that table, and D and trimming were inferred from the DNA itself. The sample carries about 150,000 clones, roughly 78% recorded once. This record belongs to a study of blood T cell repertoires in COVID-19. Background on the study: Italy, Spain and the United States were the sources of the convalescent and acute COVID-19 samples.

The J gene is TRBJ2-1, the V gene TRBV7-2; weak D call: TRBD1 (5 bases). The TCR originated in a woman aged 50 to 60 who had recovered from COVID-19. Sequenced sample: PBMCs or T cells enriched from blood (not recorded which). Written as DNA, the CDR3 is TGTGCCAGCAGCGGATCATTTACAGGTTACAATGAGCAGTTCTTC. Residues: CASSGSFTGYNEQFF.